This T cell receptor (beta chain) was sequenced in a study of T cell responses to AZD1222 COVID-19 vaccine. General study results and limits: Donors skewed white British and female; clonal diversity was possibly underestimated. Reportedly, close to half of spike-specific TCRs are directed against unmutated variant regions. Only a handful of AZD1222 recipients, roughly 6 in all, had baseline seropositivity.

Turning to this clone: Its antigen is not identified.

Sequencing used immunoSEQ multiplex PCR; TCRdb keeps in-frame clones, though not all of them. This table has about 150,000 clones, 90% appearing once. CDR1 is KGHDR, CDR2 SFDVKD, per germline. The CDR3 has 16 amino acids. J gave up 5 bases and V 3 bases, and 7 bases lay outside the gene matches. This sample comprised peripheral blood, obtained on day 0 of AZD1222 vaccination. V gene TRBV24-1 combines with J gene TRBJ2-1, with 9 bases lining up with TRBD2. The TCR comes from an adult in good health. DNA of the CDR3: TGTGCCACCAGTGATCCAGTAGCGGGAGTCGACAATGAGCAGTTCTTC. It encodes CATSDPVAGVDNEQFF.